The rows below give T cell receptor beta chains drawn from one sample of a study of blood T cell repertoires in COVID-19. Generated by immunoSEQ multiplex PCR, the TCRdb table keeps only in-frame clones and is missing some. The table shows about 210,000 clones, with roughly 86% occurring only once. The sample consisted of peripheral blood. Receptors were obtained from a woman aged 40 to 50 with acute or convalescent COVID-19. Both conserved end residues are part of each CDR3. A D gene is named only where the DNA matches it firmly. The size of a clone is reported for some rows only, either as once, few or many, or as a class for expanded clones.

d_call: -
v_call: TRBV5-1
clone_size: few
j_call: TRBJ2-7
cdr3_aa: CASSPGLRYEQYF
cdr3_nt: TGCGCCAGCAGCCCAGGACTGCGCTACGAGCAGTACTTC

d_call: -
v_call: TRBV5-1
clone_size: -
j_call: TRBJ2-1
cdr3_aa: CASSLWGFAGPRNYNEQFF
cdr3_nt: TGCGCCAGCAGCTTGTGGGGTTTTGCGGGGCCAAGAAACTACAATGAGCAGTTCTTC

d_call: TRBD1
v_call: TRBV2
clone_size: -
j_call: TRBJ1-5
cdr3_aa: CASSPDRVSNQPQHF
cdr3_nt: TGTGCCAGCAGCCCTGACAGGGTTAGCAATCAGCCCCAGCATTTT

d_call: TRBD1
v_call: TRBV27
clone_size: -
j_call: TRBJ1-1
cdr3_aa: CASSLRGQNTEAFF
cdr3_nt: TGTGCCAGCAGTTTAAGGGGGCAGAACACTGAAGCTTTCTTT

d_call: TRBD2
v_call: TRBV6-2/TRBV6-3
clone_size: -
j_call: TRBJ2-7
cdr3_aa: CASSYSRSAGTHYRREQYF
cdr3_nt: TGTGCCAGCAGTTACTCCCGATCAGCGGGAACCCATTATAGAAGGGAGCAGTACTTC

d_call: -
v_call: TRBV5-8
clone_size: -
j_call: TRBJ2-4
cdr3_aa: CASSPPGAKNIQYF
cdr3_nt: TGTGCCAGCAGCCCTCCCGGGGCCAAAAACATTCAGTACTTC

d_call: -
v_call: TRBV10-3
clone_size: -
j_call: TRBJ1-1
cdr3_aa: CAISEAGLGTEAFF
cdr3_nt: TGTGCCATCAGTGAGGCAGGGTTGGGCACTGAAGCTTTCTTT

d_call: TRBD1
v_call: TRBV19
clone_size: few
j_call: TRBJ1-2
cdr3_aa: CASSIPGGRYGYTF
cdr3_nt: TGTGCCAGTAGTATACCAGGGGGAAGGTATGGCTACACCTTC

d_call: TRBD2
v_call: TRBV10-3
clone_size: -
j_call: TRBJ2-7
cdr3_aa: CAISDPQTSSSSYEQYF
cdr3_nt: TGTGCCATCAGTGACCCCCAGACTAGCTCGAGCTCCTACGAGCAGTACTTC

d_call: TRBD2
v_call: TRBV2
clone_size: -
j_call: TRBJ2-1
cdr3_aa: CASSKRGSYNEQFF
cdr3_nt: TGTGCCAGCTCTAAGCGGGGGTCCTACAATGAGCAGTTCTTC

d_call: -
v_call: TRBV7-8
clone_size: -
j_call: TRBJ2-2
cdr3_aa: CASSPREGYTGELFF
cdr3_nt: TGTGCCAGCAGCCCTCGTGAGGGTTACACCGGGGAGCTGTTTTTT

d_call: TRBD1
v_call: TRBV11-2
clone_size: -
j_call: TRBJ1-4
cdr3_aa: CASSLEAGGREKLFF
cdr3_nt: TGTGCCAGCAGCTTAGAAGCAGGGGGCCGTGAAAAACTGTTTTTT

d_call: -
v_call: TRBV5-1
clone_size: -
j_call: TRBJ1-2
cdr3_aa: CASSLERGVYGYTF
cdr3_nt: TGCGCCAGCAGCTTGGAACGGGGAGTCTATGGCTACACCTTC

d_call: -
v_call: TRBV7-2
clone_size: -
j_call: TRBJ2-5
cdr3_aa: CASSSSGRGGQETQYF
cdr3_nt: TGTGCCAGCAGCTCCTCGGGCCGGGGTGGACAAGAGACCCAGTACTTC

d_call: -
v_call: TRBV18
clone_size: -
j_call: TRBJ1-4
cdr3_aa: CASSPQGNEKLFF
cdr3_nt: TGTGCCAGCTCACCTCAGGGAAATGAAAAACTGTTTTTT

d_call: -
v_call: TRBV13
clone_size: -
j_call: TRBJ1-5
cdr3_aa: CASSRKGTIPNQPQHF
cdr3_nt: TGTGCCAGCAGCCGAAAAGGGACTATCCCCAATCAGCCCCAGCATTTT

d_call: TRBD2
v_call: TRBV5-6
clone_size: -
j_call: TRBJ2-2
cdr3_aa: CASSPGLAGVRSGELFF
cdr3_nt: TGTGCCAGCAGCCCGGGACTAGCGGGAGTAAGGTCCGGGGAGCTGTTTTTT

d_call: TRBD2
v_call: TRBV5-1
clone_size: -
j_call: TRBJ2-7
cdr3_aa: CASSLAPLGGGRSYEQYF
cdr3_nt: TGCGCCAGCAGCTTGGCCCCCCTCGGGGGGGGCAGATCCTACGAGCAGTACTTC